This T cell receptor (beta chain) comes out of a study of shared clonotypes between healthy human individuals. Tens of thousands of T cell genomes (approximately 210 ng DNA) went into each sorted-subset replicate. TCRdb's copy holds only in-frame clones and misses some; the assay was immunoSEQ multiplex PCR. The table has millions of clones, just over 90% seen once; the top ten hold roughly 0.15%. The sample comprised naive CD4+ T cells sorted from blood. Subset in this sample: CD45RA+ positively selected. This TCR was recovered from a young man in good health.

The CDR3 loop reads CASSLGALMNTEAFF. The CDR3 nucleotides read TGTGCCAGCAGCTTAGGGGCACTCATGAACACTGAAGCTTTCTTT. The V gene is TRBV11-1, the J gene TRBJ1-1; D unresolved. The CDR3 length is 15 residues. Per the germline V gene, CDR1 is SGHAT and CDR2 is FQDESV (reference sequence). V was pared by 1 base and J by 0 bases, with 9 bases between.